The next 26 T cell receptor beta chains were all read from a single sample in a study of blood T cell repertoires in COVID-19. Here immunoSEQ multiplex PCR was the method, and the copy in TCRdb shows in-frame clones only, minus some. The sample has some 50,000 clones, roughly 79% seen once. The sample was peripheral blood. All receptors come from a human donor in a cohort sampled during active COVID-19.

This clone was recorded once. This rearrangement joins TRBV5-1 to TRBJ1-2; D not certain. The germline V gene has CDR1 SGHRS and CDR2 YFSETQ. This CDR3 is built from 17 residues. With 3 bases removed from V and 0 bases from J, the gap between germline ends came to 18 bases. CDR3 coding DNA: TGCGCCAGCAGCTGGACCCCCTCGGAGGGTCCTAACTATGGCTACACCTTC. This encodes CASSWTPSEGPNYGYTF.

The sample holds a few counts of this clone. The rearrangement uses TRBV3-1 (or the pseudogene TRBV3-2) and TRBJ2-7; D is unresolved. V was clipped by 3 bases and J by 7 bases, with 10 bases between them. CDR3 length: 12 amino acids. Germline CDR1 and CDR2: LGHDT and YNNKEL (reference sequence). Here the CDR3 DNA reads TGTGCCAGCAGCCAGCCTGGCCTGGAGCAGTACTTC. Its translation is CASSQPGLEQYF.

This chain uses TRBV13 with TRBJ2-3; D call uncertain. V was shortened by 3 bases and J by 0 bases, with 10 bases between the two germline ends. The CDR3 spans 15 residues. The germline V gene has CDR1 PRHDT and CDR2 FYEKMQ (reference sequence). CDR3 residues: CASSFGPSSTDTQYF. CDR3 nucleotide sequence: TGTGCCAGCAGCTTCGGTCCTTCTAGCACAGATACGCAGTATTTT.

This clone has a handful of counts. V is TRBV29-1 and J is TRBJ1-2, with D possibly being TRBD1 (6 bases). V was pared by 2 bases and J by 5 bases, with 15 bases between. The CDR3 has 14 residues. The germline V gene has CDR1 SQVTM and CDR2 ANQGSEA. CDR3 loop: CSVERGIGGYGYTF. In DNA form, the CDR3 reads TGCAGCGTTGAACGAGGGATAGGGGGATATGGCTACACCTTC.

The CDR3 protein is CASTRSAGGGGYTF. CDR3 in DNA: TGTGCCAGCACCCGAAGCGCGGGTGGAGGCGGCTACACCTTC. The chain joins TRBV7-2 to TRBJ1-2; D is undetermined. The germline CDR1 and CDR2 sequences are SGHTA and FQGNSA. V gave up 7 bases and J gave up 8 bases, with 20 bases separating them. The CDR3 spans 14 residues. The variable domain in full, completed from reference TRBV7-2 and TRBJ1-2, reads GAGVSQSPSNKVTEKGKDVELRCDPISGHTALYWYRQSLGQGLEFLIYFQGNSAPDKSGLPSDRFSAERTGGSVSTLTIQRTQQEDSAVYLCASTRSAGGGGYTFGSGTRLTVV.

The chain uses TRBV5-1 and TRBJ2-3; 7 nucleotides align to TRBD2. The germline gives CDR1 SGHRS, CDR2 YFSETQ. The CDR3 has 15 residues. After removal of 0 bases from V and 2 bases from J, the junction contained 3 bases not matched to a gene. CDR3 sequence: CASSLGAGDTDTQYF. For the CDR3, the DNA is TGCGCCAGCAGCTTGGGTGCGGGGGACACAGATACGCAGTATTTT.

This clone has a handful of counts. The chain uses TRBV10-1 and TRBJ1-5, with a possible D match to TRBD1 (5 bases). Germline V gene lookup returns CDR1 WNHNN and CDR2 SYGVQD (reference sequence). CDR3 length: 9 amino acids. The CDR3 spells CRGTRSQHF. The CDR3 DNA is TGCAGGGGAACGAGGTCCCAGCATTTT.

J is TRBJ1-1 and V is TRBV19; D not resolved. The CDR3 contains 14 residues. Trimming took 2 bases from V and 1 from J, leaving 8 bases between them. Germline V gene data show CDR1 as LNHDA and CDR2 as SQIVND (reference sequence). The CDR3 nucleotides are TGTGCCAGTAGTATAACCAGACAGAACACTGAAGCTTTCTTT. Its translation is CASSITRQNTEAFF.

The chain links TRBV7-8 to TRBJ2-7; 10 nucleotides line up with TRBD2. This CDR3 spans 14 amino acids. The trim removed 6 bases at V and 4 bases at J, leaving 6 bases unmatched. The germline V gene has CDR1 SGHVS and CDR2 FQNEAQ. CDR3 DNA: TGTGCCAGCAGTGATCCGGGACTAGCGTACGAGCAGTACTTC. It yields the protein CASSDPGLAYEQYF.

V and J are TRBV12-3 or TRBV12-4 and TRBJ1-1, with D unclear. V was trimmed by 1 base and J by 10 bases, leaving 13 bases between them. The CDR3 has 13 amino acids. CDR3 in DNA: TGTGCCAGCAGTTTAGGGGAGGAGGGCCGAGCTTTCTTT. Translating it yields CASSLGEEGRAFF.

This clone was counted only a few times. The rearrangement uses TRBV9 and TRBJ2-2; D is perhaps TRBD2 (6 bases). CDR1 is SGDLS, CDR2 YYNGEE, per germline. V lost 0 bases and J lost 6, with 12 bases in between. This CDR3 region has 15 residues. The DNA for the CDR3 is TGTGCCAGCAGCGTAGATGGGGGGTTGGCCGGGGAGCTGTTTTTT. It encodes CASSVDGGLAGELFF.

The chain combines TRBV7-2 with TRBJ1-6; 11 bases line up with TRBD1. CDR1 and CDR2 (germline): SGHTA, FQGNSA. The CDR3 covers 14 residues. V was pared by 5 bases and J by 8 bases, with 2 bases of the junction left unmatched. CDR3 sequence reads: CASSGTGGDSPLHF. Written as DNA, the CDR3 is TGTGCCAGCAGCGGGACAGGGGGGGATTCACCCCTCCACTTT.

The chain has TRBV11-2 and TRBJ1-4, with 12 bases matching TRBD1. Germline trimming cut 5 bases from V and 1 base from J; bases unmatched to any gene: 5. Germline values: CDR1 SGHAT, CDR2 FQNNGV. The CDR3 length is 17 residues. The CDR3 nucleotides read TGTGCCAGCAGCCGAGGGACAGGGGGCATAACTAATGAAAAACTGTTTTTT. Translated: CASSRGTGGITNEKLFF.

The V gene is TRBV7-9, the J gene TRBJ1-5; 7 nucleotides match TRBD1. CDR1 and CDR2 (germline): SEHNR, FQNEAQ (reference sequence). J lost 3 bases, V lost 5 bases, and 10 bases had no gene match. CDR3 size: 16 residues. In nucleotides, the CDR3 is TGTGCCAGCAGCCAGGAGGAGGGGGCGAACAATCAGCCCCAGCATTTT. Its translation is CASSQEEGANNQPQHF.

This chain uses TRBV4-1 with TRBJ2-7; 9 bases line up with TRBD1. The CDR3 spans 15 residues. CDR1 is MGHRA and CDR2 is YSYEKL in the germline V gene. V trimming: 1 base; J trimming: 3 bases; junction bases outside the gene matches: 4. The CDR3 sequence is CASSQAGTGFYEQYF. The CDR3 region has the DNA TGCGCCAGCAGCCAAGCCGGGACAGGGTTCTACGAGCAGTACTTC.

The genes are TRBV4-3 and TRBJ2-1; 11 nucleotides line up with TRBD2. This CDR3 has 16 residues. V lost 0 bases and J lost 8; bases outside the gene matches: 6. The germline CDR1 and CDR2 sequences are LGHNA and YSLEER. Written as DNA, the CDR3 is TGCGCCAGCAGCCAAGATACTAGCGGGGGCGGGTATGAGCAGTTCTTC. Protein product: CASSQDTSGGGYEQFF.

This clone was observed once. CDR3 protein: CASSISGTGAATRGYTF. In nucleotides, the CDR3 is TGTGCCAGCAGCATTTCCGGGACAGGGGCTGCCACGAGGGGCTACACCTTC. The chain is built from TRBV9 and TRBJ1-2; TRBD1 aligns across 10 bases. V gave up 4 bases and J gave up 8 bases; unmatched junction bases: 17. The V gene's germline CDR1 is SGDLS and CDR2 YYNGEE. There are 17 residues in the CDR3. The variable domain in full, completed from reference TRBV9 and TRBJ1-2, reads DSGVTQTPKHLITATGQRVTLRCSPRSGDLSVYWYQQSLDQGLQFLIQYYNGEERAKGNILERFSAQQFPDLHSELNLSSLELGDSALYFCASSISGTGAATRGYTFGSGTRLTVV.

The chain combines TRBV2 with TRBJ2-5, with 9 bases aligning to TRBD2. With 4 bases clipped from V and 5 bases from J, the junction kept 8 bases outside the gene matches. Germline V gene sequence: CDR1 SNHLY, CDR2 FYNNEI. This CDR3 is 15 amino acids long. As DNA, the CDR3 is TGTGCCAGCAGTGGGGGGAGTAGCGGGAGTGAGACCCAGTACTTC. Amino acids: CASSGGSSGSETQYF.

The chain is built from TRBV5-1 and TRBJ2-1; 10 bases align to TRBD2. This CDR3 is 15 amino acids long. V shed 7 bases and J 9 bases; nucleotides not matched to a gene: 13. CDR1 is SGHRS, CDR2 YFSETQ, per germline. The CDR3 here is CASRLASGSRGEQFF. For the CDR3, the DNA is TGCGCCAGCCGCCTGGCTAGCGGGAGCCGGGGTGAGCAGTTCTTC.

This chain connects TRBV30 to TRBJ1-5; 9 bases are shared with TRBD1. CDR3 size: 15 residues. Trimming cost V 4 bases and J 4 bases; bases outside gene matches: 8. In germline, CDR1 is GTSNPN, CDR2 SVGIG (reference sequence). The CDR3 sequence: CAWKGQGVKNQPQHF. In nucleotides, the CDR3 is TGTGCCTGGAAGGGACAGGGAGTAAAAAATCAGCCCCAGCATTTT.

The chain recombines TRBV6-6 with TRBJ2-3; maybe TRBD2 (5 bases). V was clipped by 2 bases and J by 1 base, with 7 bases between them. This CDR3 has 14 residues. CDR1 and CDR2 from the germline V gene are MNHNY and SVGAGI (reference sequence). The CDR3, as DNA: TGTGCCAGCAGTTACAGGCGGGGCACAGATACGCAGTATTTT. Protein: CASSYRRGTDTQYF.

The chain joins TRBV4-2 to TRBJ1-1; D gene ambiguous. The CDR3 spans 15 residues. Trimming removed 1 base from V and 0 bases from J, with 9 bases in between. The germline gives CDR1 LGHNA, CDR2 YNFKEQ. CDR3 DNA: TGTGCCAGCAGCCAAGTAGCGTATATGAACACTGAAGCTTTCTTT. Protein: CASSQVAYMNTEAFF.

The gene calls are TRBV7-2 and TRBJ1-4; no definite D call. The CDR3 spans 13 residues. V was trimmed by 0 bases and J by 6 bases, leaving 5 bases between them. Germline V gives CDR1 SGHTA, CDR2 FQGNSA. CDR3 DNA: TGTGCCAGCAGCTTAGCTCTTTATGAAAAACTGTTTTTT. Encoded protein: CASSLALYEKLFF.

This clone appeared a few times. The chain carries TRBV5-6 and TRBJ2-1; possible D gene TRBD2, 7 bases. V was cut by 5 bases and J by 5 bases, with 14 bases left in between. The CDR3 loop spans 14 amino acids. Germline V lookup: CDR1 SGHDT, CDR2 YYEEEE. The CDR3 loop reads CASRGGGPNNEQFF. The DNA of the CDR3 is TGTGCCAGCAGGGGAGGGGGGCCCAACAATGAGCAGTTCTTC.

This chain joins TRBV19 and TRBJ2-7, with 8 bases aligning to TRBD1. V trimming: 3 bases; J trimming: 0 bases; junction bases outside the gene matches: 4. There are 15 residues in the CDR3. Germline V gene lookup returns CDR1 LNHDA and CDR2 SQIVND (reference sequence). The CDR3 DNA reads as TGTGCCAGTAGTATGGGACAGGATTTCTCCTACGAGCAGTACTTC. This translates into CASSMGQDFSYEQYF.

This chain links TRBV6-2 or TRBV6-3 with TRBJ2-2; D is ambiguous. V was cut by 4 bases and J by 3 bases, with 9 bases left in between. The CDR3 has 14 amino acids. Germline CDR1 is MNHEY and CDR2 is SVGEGT. The CDR3 reads CASSLGWDTGELFF. CDR3 coding DNA: TGTGCCAGCAGTTTGGGCTGGGACACCGGGGAGCTGTTTTTT.